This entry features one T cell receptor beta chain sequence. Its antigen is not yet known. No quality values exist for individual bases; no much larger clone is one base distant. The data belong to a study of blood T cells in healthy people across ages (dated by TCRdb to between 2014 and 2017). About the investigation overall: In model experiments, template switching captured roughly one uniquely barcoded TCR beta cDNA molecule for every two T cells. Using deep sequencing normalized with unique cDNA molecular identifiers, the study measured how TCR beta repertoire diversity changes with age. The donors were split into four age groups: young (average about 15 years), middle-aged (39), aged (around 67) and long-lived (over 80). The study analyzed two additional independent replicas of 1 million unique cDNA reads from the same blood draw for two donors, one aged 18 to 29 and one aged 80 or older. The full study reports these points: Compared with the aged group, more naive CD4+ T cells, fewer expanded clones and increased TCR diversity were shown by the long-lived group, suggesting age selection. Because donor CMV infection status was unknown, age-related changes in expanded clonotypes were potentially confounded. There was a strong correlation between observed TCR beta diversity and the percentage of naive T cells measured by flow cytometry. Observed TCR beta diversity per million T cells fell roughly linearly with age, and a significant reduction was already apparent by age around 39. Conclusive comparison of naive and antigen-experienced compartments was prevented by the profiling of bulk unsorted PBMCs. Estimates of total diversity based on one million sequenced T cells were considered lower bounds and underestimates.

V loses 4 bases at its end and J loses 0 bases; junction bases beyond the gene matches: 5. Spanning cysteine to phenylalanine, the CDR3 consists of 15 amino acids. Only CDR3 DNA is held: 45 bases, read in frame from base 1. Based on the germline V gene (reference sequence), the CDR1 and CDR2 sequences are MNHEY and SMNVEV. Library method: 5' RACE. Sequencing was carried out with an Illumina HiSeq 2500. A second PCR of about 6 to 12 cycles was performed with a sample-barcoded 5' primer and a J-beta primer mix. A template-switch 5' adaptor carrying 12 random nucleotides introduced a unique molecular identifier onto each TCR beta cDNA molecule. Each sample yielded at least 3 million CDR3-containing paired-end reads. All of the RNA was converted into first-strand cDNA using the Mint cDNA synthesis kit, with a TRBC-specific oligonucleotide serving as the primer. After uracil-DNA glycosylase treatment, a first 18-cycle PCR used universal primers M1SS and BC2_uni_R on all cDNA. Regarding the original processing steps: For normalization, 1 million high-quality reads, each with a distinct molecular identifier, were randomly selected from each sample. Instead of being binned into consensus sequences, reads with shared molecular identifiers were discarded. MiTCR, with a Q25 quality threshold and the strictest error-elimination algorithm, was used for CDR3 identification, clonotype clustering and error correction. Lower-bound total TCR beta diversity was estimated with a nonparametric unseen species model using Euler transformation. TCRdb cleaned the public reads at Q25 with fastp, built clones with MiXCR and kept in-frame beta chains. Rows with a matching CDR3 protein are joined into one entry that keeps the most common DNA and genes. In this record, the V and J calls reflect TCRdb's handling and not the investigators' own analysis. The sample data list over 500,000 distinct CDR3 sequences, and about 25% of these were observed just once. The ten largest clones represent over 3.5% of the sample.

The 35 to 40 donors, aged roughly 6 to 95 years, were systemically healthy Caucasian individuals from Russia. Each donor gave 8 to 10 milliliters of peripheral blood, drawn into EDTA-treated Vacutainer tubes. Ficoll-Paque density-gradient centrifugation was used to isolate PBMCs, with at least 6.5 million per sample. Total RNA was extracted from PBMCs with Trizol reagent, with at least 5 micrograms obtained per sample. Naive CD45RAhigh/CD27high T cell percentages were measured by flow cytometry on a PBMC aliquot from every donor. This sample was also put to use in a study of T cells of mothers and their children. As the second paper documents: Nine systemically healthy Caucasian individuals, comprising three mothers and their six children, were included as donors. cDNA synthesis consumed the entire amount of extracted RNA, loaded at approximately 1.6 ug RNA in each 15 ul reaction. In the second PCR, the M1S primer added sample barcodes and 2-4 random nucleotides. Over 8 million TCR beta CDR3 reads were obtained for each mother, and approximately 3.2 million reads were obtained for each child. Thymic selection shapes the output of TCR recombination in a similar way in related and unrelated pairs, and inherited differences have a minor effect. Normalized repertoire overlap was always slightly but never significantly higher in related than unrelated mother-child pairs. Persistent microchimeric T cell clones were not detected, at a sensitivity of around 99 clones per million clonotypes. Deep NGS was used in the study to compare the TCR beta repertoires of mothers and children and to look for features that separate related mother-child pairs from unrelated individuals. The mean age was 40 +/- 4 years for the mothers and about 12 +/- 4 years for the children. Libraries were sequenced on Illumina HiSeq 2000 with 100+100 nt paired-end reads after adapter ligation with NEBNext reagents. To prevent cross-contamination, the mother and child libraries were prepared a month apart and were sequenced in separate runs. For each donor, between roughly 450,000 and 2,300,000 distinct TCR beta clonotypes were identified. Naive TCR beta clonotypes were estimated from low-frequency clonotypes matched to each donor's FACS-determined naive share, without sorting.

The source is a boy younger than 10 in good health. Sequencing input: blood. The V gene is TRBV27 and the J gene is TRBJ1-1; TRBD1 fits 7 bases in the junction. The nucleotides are TGTGCCAGCAGTTGGGGGGACAGTATGAACACTGAAGCTTTCTTT. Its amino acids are CASSWGDSMNTEAFF.